The T cell receptor beta chain described here comes from a study of cytomegalovirus exposure and HLA in healthy donors. The study's findings and limits: Highly shared sequence variants in one cluster were likely a sequencing artifact. A few CMV-associated chains were confirmed in vitro to be specific for CMV antigens. The study dropped some indistinguishable V segments, TRBV6-2 and TRBV6-3 among them.

It was healthy bone marrow donors who served as donors. Remarks on this clone: What it recognizes is unknown.

CDR1 LNHDA and CDR2 SQIVND come from the germline V gene (reference sequence). The CDR3 is 15 amino acids. V shed 5 bases, J shed 6 bases, and the junction held 9 bases outside the gene matches. PCR employed 60 Vbeta and 13 Jbeta primers. Assay used: immunoSEQ multiplex PCR; TCRdb lists only in-frame clones, some missing. The sample has roughly 300,000 clones; 86% are singletons. The clonotype was recovered from a man aged 35 to 55 in good health and CMV-seropositive. The chain carries TRBV19 and TRBJ2-7; 11 nucleotides agree with TRBD2. Material for sequencing was PBMCs. The CDR3 is CASSATSGSPGEQYF. CDR3 DNA: TGTGCCAGTAGTGCAACTAGCGGGAGTCCCGGCGAGCAGTACTTC.